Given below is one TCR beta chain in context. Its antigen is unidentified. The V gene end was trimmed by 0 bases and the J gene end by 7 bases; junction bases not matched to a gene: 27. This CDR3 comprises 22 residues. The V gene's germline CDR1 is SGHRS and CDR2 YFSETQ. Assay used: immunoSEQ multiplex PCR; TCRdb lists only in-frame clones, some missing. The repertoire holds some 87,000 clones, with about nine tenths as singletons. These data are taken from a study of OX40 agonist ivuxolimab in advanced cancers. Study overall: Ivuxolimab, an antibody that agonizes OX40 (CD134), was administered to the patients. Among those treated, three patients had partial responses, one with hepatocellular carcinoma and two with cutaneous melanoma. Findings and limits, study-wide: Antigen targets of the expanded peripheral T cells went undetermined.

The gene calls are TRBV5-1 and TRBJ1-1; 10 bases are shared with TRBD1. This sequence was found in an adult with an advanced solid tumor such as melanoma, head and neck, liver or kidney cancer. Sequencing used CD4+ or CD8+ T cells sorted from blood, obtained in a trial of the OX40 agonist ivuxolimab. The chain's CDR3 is CASSLVLRGQGRMPRGVSEAFF. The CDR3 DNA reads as TGCGCCAGCAGCTTGGTTCTTAGGGGACAGGGGCGCATGCCGCGCGGAGTGAGTGAAGCTTTCTTT.